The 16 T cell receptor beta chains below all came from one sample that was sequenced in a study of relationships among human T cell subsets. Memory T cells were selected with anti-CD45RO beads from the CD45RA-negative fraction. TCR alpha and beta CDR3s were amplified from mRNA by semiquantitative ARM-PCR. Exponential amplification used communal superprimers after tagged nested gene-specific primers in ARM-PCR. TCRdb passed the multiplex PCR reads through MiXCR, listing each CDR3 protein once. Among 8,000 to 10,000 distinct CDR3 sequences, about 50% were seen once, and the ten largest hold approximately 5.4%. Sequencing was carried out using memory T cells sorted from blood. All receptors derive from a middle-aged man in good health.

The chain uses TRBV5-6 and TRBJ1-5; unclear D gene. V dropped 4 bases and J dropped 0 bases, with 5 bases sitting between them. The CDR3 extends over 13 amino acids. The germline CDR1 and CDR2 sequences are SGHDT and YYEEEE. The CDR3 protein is CASSSYSNQPQHF. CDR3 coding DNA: TGTGCCAGCAGCAGCTATAGCAATCAGCCCCAGCATTTT.

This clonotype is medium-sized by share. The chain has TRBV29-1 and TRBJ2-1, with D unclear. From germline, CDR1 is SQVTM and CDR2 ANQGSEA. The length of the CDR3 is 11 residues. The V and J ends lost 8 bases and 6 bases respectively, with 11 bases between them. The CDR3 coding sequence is TGCAGCTTTCGAAACATCAATGAGCAGTTCTTC. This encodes CSFRNINEQFF.

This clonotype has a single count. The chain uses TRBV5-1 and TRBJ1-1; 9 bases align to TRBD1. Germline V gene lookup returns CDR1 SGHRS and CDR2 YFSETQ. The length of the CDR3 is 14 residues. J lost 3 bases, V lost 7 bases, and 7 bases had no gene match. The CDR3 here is CASGMGQGDTEAFF. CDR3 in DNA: TGCGCCAGCGGAATGGGACAGGGCGACACTGAAGCTTTCTTT.

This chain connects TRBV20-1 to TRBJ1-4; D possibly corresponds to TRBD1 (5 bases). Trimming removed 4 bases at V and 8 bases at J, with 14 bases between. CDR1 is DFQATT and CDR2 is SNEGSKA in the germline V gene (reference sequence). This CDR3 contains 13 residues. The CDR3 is CSAKHGGDEKLFF. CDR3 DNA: TGCAGTGCTAAACACGGGGGGGACGAAAAACTGTTTTTT.

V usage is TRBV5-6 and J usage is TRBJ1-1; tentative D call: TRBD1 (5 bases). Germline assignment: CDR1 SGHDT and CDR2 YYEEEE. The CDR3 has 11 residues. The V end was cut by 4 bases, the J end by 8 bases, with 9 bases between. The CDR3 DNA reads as TGTGCCAGCAGCCGGGACGGAGAAGCTTTCTTT. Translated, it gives CASSRDGEAFF.

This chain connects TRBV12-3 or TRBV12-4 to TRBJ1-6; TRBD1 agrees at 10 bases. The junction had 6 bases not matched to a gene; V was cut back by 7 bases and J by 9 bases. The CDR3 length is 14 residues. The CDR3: CASILTGGGSPLHF. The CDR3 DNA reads TGTGCCAGCATCTTGACAGGGGGCGGTTCACCCCTCCACTTT.

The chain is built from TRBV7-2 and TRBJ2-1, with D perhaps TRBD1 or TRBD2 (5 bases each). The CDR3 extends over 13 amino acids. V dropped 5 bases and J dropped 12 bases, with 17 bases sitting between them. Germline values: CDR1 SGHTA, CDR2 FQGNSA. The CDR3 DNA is TGTGCCAGCAGCCCAAAAGAGGGGTTAGGGCAGTTCTTC. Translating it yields CASSPKEGLGQFF.

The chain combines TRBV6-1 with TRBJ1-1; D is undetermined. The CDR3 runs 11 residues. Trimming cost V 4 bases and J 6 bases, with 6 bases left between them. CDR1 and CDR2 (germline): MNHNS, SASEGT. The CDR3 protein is CASSARSEAFF. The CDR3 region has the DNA TGTGCCAGCAGTGCTCGGTCTGAAGCTTTCTTT.

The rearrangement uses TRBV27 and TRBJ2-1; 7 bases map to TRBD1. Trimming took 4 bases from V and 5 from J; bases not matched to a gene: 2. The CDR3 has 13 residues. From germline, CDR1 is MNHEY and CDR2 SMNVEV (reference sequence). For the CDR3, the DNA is TGTGCCAGCAGTTACAGGGGAAACAATGAGCAGTTCTTC. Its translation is CASSYRGNNEQFF.

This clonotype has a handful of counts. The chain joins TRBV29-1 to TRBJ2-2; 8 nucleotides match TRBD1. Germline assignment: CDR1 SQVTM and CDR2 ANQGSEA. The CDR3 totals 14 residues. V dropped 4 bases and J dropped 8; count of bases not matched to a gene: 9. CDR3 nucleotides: TGCAGCGTTGTGGGGGACAGGACGAATGGGGAGCTGTTTTTT. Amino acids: CSVVGDRTNGELFF.

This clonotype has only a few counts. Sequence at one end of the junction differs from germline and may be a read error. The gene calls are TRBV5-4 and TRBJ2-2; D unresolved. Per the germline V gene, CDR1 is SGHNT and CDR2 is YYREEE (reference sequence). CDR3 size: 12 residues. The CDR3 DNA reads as TGCGCCAGCAGCTTGGCGGACGGGGAGCTGTTTTTT. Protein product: CASSLADGELFF.

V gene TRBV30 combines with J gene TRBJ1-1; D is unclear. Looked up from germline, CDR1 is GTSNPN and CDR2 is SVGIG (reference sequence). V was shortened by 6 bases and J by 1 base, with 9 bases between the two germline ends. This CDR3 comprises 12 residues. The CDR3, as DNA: TGTGCCTGCATGCCGGCGAACACTGAAGCTTTCTTT. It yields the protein CACMPANTEAFF.

The CDR3, as DNA: TGTGCCAGCAGTCCTTGGCGGGGACGCACAGATACGCAGTATTTT. It specifies CASSPWRGRTDTQYF. The chain has TRBV11-2 and TRBJ2-3; D might be TRBD2 (6 bases). V lost 6 bases, J lost 1 base, and 14 bases lay in between. The CDR3 totals 15 residues. The germline CDR1 and CDR2 sequences are SGHAT and FQNNGV.

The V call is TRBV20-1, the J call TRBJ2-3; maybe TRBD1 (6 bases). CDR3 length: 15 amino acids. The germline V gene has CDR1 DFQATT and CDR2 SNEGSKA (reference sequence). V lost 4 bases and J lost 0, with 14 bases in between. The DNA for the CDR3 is TGCAGTGCTATTAGACAGGCCGCTAGCACAGATACGCAGTATTTT. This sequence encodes CSAIRQAASTDTQYF.

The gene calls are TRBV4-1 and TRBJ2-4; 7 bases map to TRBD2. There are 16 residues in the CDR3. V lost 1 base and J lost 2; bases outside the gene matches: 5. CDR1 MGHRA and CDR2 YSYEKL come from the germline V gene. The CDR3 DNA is TGCGCCAGCAGCCAAGGACCAAGCGGGACCAAAAACATTCAGTACTTC. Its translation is CASSQGPSGTKNIQYF.

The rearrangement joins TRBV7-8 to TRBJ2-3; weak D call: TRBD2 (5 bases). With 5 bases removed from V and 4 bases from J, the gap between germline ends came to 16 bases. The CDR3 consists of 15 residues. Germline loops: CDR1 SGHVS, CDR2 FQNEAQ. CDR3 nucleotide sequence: TGTGCCAGCAGCCTCGGACTTTTCGCCCCAGATACGCAGTATTTT. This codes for CASSLGLFAPDTQYF.